A selection of T cell receptor beta chains follows, all from one sample in a study of OX40 agonist ivuxolimab in advanced cancers. Assay used: immunoSEQ multiplex PCR; TCRdb lists only in-frame clones, some missing. The table has 57,000 or so clones, about 85% seen once. Sequencing was performed on CD4+ or CD8+ T cells sorted from blood, taken in a trial of the OX40 agonist ivuxolimab. Every receptor here comes from an adult with an advanced solid tumor such as melanoma, head and neck, liver or kidney cancer. Each CDR3 is given without its conserved first and last residue. The order of the fields is J gene, V gene, CDR3 protein.

>TRBJ2-1|TRBV7-8
ASRMILVGHQYNEQF
>TRBJ2-7|TRBV5-5
ASSSGVSRFHEQY
>TRBJ2-5|TRBV4-3
ASSRGETQY
>TRBJ2-1|TRBV28
ASSSQGGEQF
>TRBJ1-4|TRBV29-1
SVAIRNEKLF
>TRBJ1-1|TRBV14
ASRGQGNTEAF
>TRBJ2-7|TRBV2
ASTEATGNPHEQY
>TRBJ2-7|TRBV11-2
ASSLWDEQY
>TRBJ1-2|TRBV7-9
ASSQGTVLGYT
>TRBJ2-1|TRBV19
ASSTQITSGSGNEQF
>TRBJ2-5|TRBV28
ASRSGSPRTQY
>TRBJ2-1|TRBV11-1
ASSPLGHQQF
>TRBJ2-1|TRBV7-8
ASSSSGVSTYNEQF
>TRBJ2-3|TRBV6-4
ASSARDRKSTDTQY
>TRBJ2-4|TRBV14
ASSQGRDRGVRLPY
>TRBJ2-2|TRBV2
ASGQGYTGELF
>TRBJ1-5|TRBV15
ATSRGGTGVSNQPQH
>TRBJ2-7|TRBV5-1
ASSLSPGYYEQY
>TRBJ1-2|TRBV5-8
ASSLVYGQGIYGYT
>TRBJ2-7|TRBV13
ASSFYYRGLGEQY
>TRBJ2-2|TRBV6-1
ASSPQGRNTGELF
>TRBJ2-3|TRBV7-2
ASSLQGTDTQY
>TRBJ1-5|TRBV6-1
ASRRTGGDQPQH
>TRBJ2-1|TRBV9
ASSASGSLLYNEQF
>TRBJ2-1|TRBV30
AWSRASGRNEQF
>TRBJ2-1|TRBV18
ASSPRTSGNNEQF
>TRBJ2-5|TRBV19
ASSMWEGVSQETQY
>TRBJ2-3|TRBV4-3
ASSQVGGRTSVDTQY
>TRBJ2-3|TRBV15
ATSTSGTGDTQY
>TRBJ2-4|TRBV28
ASSPPWRKNIQY
>TRBJ2-1|TRBV11-2
ASSFASNEQF
>TRBJ1-1|TRBV18
ASSRDANTEAF
>TRBJ1-4|TRBV2
ASSEGRGRNEKLF
>.|TRBV28
ASSLVGGPYEQY
>TRBJ2-5|TRBV30
AWSDRMTGEAETQY
>TRBJ1-3|TRBV2
ASGGGSSGNTIY
>TRBJ2-4|TRBV7-2
ASSGVRGGSIQY
>TRBJ2-1|TRBV11-3
ASSYGDATNEQF
>TRBJ2-7|TRBV4-3
ASSQGSGTYEQY
>TRBJ1-1|TRBV19
ASTRTPDLRGTEAF
>TRBJ1-5|TRBV7-2
ASSLVGSANQPQH
>TRBJ2-7|TRBV5-4
ASSLNYEQY
>TRBJ2-3|TRBV5-1
ASSLVGRGTDTQY
>TRBJ1-3|TRBV18
ASSPPNSGRSGNTIY
>TRBJ1-1|TRBV25-1
ASIGSSGGYDGNTEAF
>TRBJ2-7|TRBV9
ASSVDGTGGDEQY
>TRBJ1-5|TRBV19
ASSPHRDRGPNQPQH
>TRBJ2-3|TRBV4-1
ASSYSYTQY
>TRBJ2-1|TRBV27
ASSAHDSSYNEQF